The TCR beta chain described here comes from a study of cytomegalovirus exposure and HLA in healthy donors (TCRdb year 2017). Concerning the study at large: In an earlier analysis of approximately 640 of the donors, 276 Gb of sequence data and 117 million unique TCR beta sequences from about 179 million T cells were reported. An early release that covered 500 to 800 HLA-typed donors contained approximately 300 gigabases of sequencing data and approximately 85 million unique TCR sequences. Among the roughly 400 genotyped donors, approximately 81% belonged to the genetic ancestry cluster associated with self-reported Caucasian donors. The aim of the study was to test whether cataloging public T cell receptors could identify signatures of past pathogen exposure. Using immunosequencing, the study profiled T cell repertoires from around 670 subjects and related those repertoires to cytomegalovirus serostatus. A separate validation cohort of roughly 130 different subjects was used in addition to the roughly 640-subject first cohort. The study combined high-throughput TCR immunosequencing, statistical association of individual TCRs with disease status, and machine learning to predict cytomegalovirus infection status. To study patterns of TCR occurrence, a later analysis re-analyzed previously published TCR beta repertoires from 600 to 750 donors and added high-resolution HLA genotyping. Rather than drawing on any new phenotypic data, the later analysis identified candidate immune exposures from TCR beta sequences and the way those sequences occurred across donors. An earlier analysis of nearly 600 of the donors applied high-throughput TCR beta sequencing to assess whether each TCR beta V gene segment acted as functional or pseudogenic. Donor age, sex, ethnicity and CMV serostatus were compiled together with the repertoire data. Genome-wide SNP genotypes for about 55% of the 666 donors were used in a later genetic analysis, which treated that subset as a discovery cohort. All discovery cohort repertoires had been generated on a single sequencing platform. HLA typing included class I and class II loci at four-digit resolution. The number of donors typed differed by locus, with roughly 620-630 for A, B, C, DRB1 and DQB1, approximately 500 for DQA1, some 570 for DPA1, and 472 for DPB1. Five DR-DQ haplotypes were handled as single units for association and clustering, since linkage in the cohort was strong. On average, roughly 240,000 unique TCR beta nucleotide sequences were sequenced per donor among 398 genotyped donors of the cohort, with roughly 19% of those sequences being non-productive.

Ends trimmed: V by 1 base, J by 10 bases; bases unmatched to a gene: 10. Reading from cysteine to phenylalanine, the CDR3 counts 17 amino acids. Just the 51-base CDR3 DNA is kept, in frame starting at base 1. Sequences SGHTA (CDR1) and FQGNSA (CDR2) are obtained from the germline V gene. Here is what the overall study found, with its caveats: For the cohort, immune exposure information was limited to CMV serostatus. The study gave a list of around 170 TCR beta chains associated with cytomegalovirus. At a false discovery rate of 0.05, a later analysis linked 15,000 to 20,000 TCR beta sequences to specific HLA alleles. Presence/absence analyses assumed roughly uniform sequencing depth across donors, an assumption that may not hold. In a later analysis, HLA-associated TCR beta chains were found to be more clonally expanded and to have lower generation probabilities than equally common non-associated chains. According to the authors, the approach could potentially be generalized to other disease states and immunological phenotypes. When HLA alleles, especially DR and DQ, strongly co-occurred, TCR associations were difficult to assign to individual alleles. A later analysis found that TCR association rates varied across HLA loci, with DRB1 alleles showing the most associated TCRs and HLA-C alleles the fewest. The 87-base-pair reads could not distinguish some IMGT-functional V segments, including TRBV6-2 and TRBV6-3, so those segments were excluded. A later analysis found that most CMV-associated TCR beta chains appeared HLA-restricted, with HLA associations seemingly driven largely by CMV exposure. The classifier was reported to diagnose cytomegalovirus status with high specificity and sensitivity in both the original cohort and the validation cohort. A few of the identified cytomegalovirus-associated TCR beta chains were confirmed in vitro to be specific for cytomegalovirus antigens. While some public TCRs were present in many individuals, most TCR sequences turned up only very rarely across donors. According to a later genetic analysis, donors in an Asian-associated ancestry cluster had fewer N-insertions in productive TCRs than the approximately 700-donor mean. Correlated functional status among segregating V segments might reflect linkage disequilibrium, but an unknown experimental factor could not be ruled out. Because some donors lacked HLA typing at each locus, the association tests relied only on the typed subset. A cluster of highly shared sequence variants was judged likely to represent a technical artifact of the sequencing pipeline. In a later analysis, several top co-occurrence clusters were reported to appear linked to parvovirus B19, influenza, CMV and Epstein-Barr virus. In this cohort, only TCR beta chains were sequenced, and detectable features were limited by the absence of alpha or paired-chain data. A further reported finding was that TCR beta sequences accurately predicted the HLA-A and HLA-B alleles for most subjects in the first cohort. A later genetic analysis associated a missense DCLRE1C variant with V-gene and J-gene trimming of TCR beta chains, and an independent cohort replicated the association. Approximately 18 rarely observed V segments, including chromosome 9 orphons, were excluded from the earlier analysis of about 610 of the donors because counts were too low. An earlier analysis of approximately 540 of the donors showed that most TCR beta V segments appeared in productive rearrangements either about 87% or about 30% of the time, which broadly matched IMGT annotations.

To prepare the library, the immunoSEQ multiplex PCR assay was applied. The multiplex PCR relied on a mix of 60 forward primers for TCR Vbeta segments and 13 reverse primers for TCR Jbeta segments. Amplification of the CDR3 region of rearranged TCR beta genes was performed with a multiplex PCR assay on genomic DNA. The amplified TCR beta libraries were sequenced on the Illumina HiSeq System as 87-base-pair reads. Turning to the authors' computational methods: Across the 640 or so repertoires, a later analysis counted about 81 million unique TCR beta chains, roughly 11 million of which were shared by at least two donors. To remove PCR and sequencing errors, raw reads were error-corrected and collapsed into unique sequences using a nearest-neighbor algorithm that merged closely related sequences. To assign V, D and J gene segments, CDR3 sequences were aligned to IMGT reference sequences. For a sequence to be retained, a match of at least six nucleotides was required to both a V gene segment and a J gene segment. Rearrangements were classified as productive when the CDR3 lacked stop codons and remained in frame with V and J, and all other rearrangements were classified as non-productive. CDR3 was defined by IMGT convention, running from the second conserved V-encoded cysteine to the conserved J-encoded phenylalanine. Sequences without an unambiguous match to a single V gene segment were excluded from the earlier analysis of almost 600 of the donors. In an earlier analysis of 450 to 700 of the donors, V segments were called functional above 56.7% productive rearrangements and were called segregating when the between-donor standard deviation exceeded 5%. A statistical classification framework was built for diagnosing cytomegalovirus status from the catalog of TCR beta chain sequences. In a later analysis, TCR nucleotide sequences were compared against IMGT/GENE-DB human TR gene sequences so that V and J genes could be assigned. In a later analysis, CDR3 sequences and most-parsimonious VDJ recombination scenarios were assigned using the TCRdist pipeline. A later analysis defined each TCR beta chain by its CDR3 amino acid sequence plus V-gene family, and excluded reads lacking a unique V-gene family. In a later analysis, some 600 highly shared, low-generation-probability nucleotide sequences were removed to address suspected cross-contamination and a sequencing artifact. In a later analysis, a clonal expansion index was calculated for each public chain from normalized within-repertoire ranks of inferred template counts. A later analysis computed generation probabilities with a VDJ recombination model fitted to out-of-frame rearrangements, and checked the results against IGoR. In a later analysis, hypergeometric tests were used to score TCR-TCR, TCR-HLA and TCR-CMV co-occurrence, with a repertoire-size bias correction applied to TCR pairs. To estimate false discovery rates, a later analysis permuted the HLA or CMV assignments 20 times. In a later analysis, co-occurring TCRs were grouped using DBSCAN, with TCRdist sequence similarity added in when clustering inside HLA-allele-positive subsets. Co-occurrence clustering excluded repertoires with fewer than 30,000 or more than 120,000 public chains, plus five with anomalous nucleotide sharing. TCRdb mirrors the immuneACCESS table, restricted to in-frame sequences. Some clones are absent from its copies; in checked studies, under half trace to an unresolved V gene, and the reason for the others is unknown. D and trimming come from the DNA, and the V and J calls and clone size come from that table. The table for this sample lists under 200,000 clones; 68% of them were counted only once. The ten largest clones capture 1.3% to 1.5% of the sample.

The cohort consisted of 666 healthy bone marrow donors. At the time of sampling, all cohort members were nominally healthy, though unrecorded immune exposures were likely present. The donor tested CMV seronegative, placing the donor among the 352 seronegative members of the cohort. Every donor gave a peripheral blood sample, and the peripheral blood mononuclear cells from that sample were used for TCR beta sequencing. Genomic DNA extraction from the blood cell samples was performed with the Qiagen DNeasy Blood Extraction Kit. As concerns this clone: The specificity of this receptor is unknown. Per-base quality was not reported, and no clone a single base away is much larger than it.

The clonotype originates from a man aged 45-65 years in good health and CMV-seronegative. The V and J genes are TRBV7-2 and TRBJ2-3, and TRBD2 aligns with 14 junction nucleotides. Sequences were obtained from PBMCs. This receptor has the CDR3 CASSLGTSGGSAQPQYF. The sequenced DNA is TGTGCCAGCAGCTTAGGGACTAGCGGGGGGAGCGCGCAGCCGCAGTATTTT. The CDR3 plus the reference TRBV7-2 and TRBJ2-3 genes for the other parts give the full variable domain: GAGVSQSPSNKVTEKGKDVELRCDPISGHTALYWYRQSLGQGLEFLIYFQGNSAPDKSGLPSDRFSAERTGGSVSTLTIQRTQQEDSAVYLCASSLGTSGGSAQPQYFGPGTRLTVL.